The 12 T cell receptor beta chains in this list originate from one sample, sequenced in a study of T cells in Graves' hyperthyroidism and ophthalmopathy. TCR beta CDR3 region amplification was performed from RNA transcripts. The HTBI set primed first-round TCR CDR3 RT-PCR. TCRdb independently ran MiXCR on the multiplex PCR reads; one entry per CDR3 protein. The sample holds hundreds of thousands of distinct CDR3 sequences, approximately 24% seen once. The sequenced material came from blood. Source of these receptors: a woman between 35 and 50 years old with Graves' ophthalmopathy.

At least ten counts were recorded for this clonotype. The rearrangement uses TRBV2 and TRBJ2-7; 10 nucleotides line up with TRBD2. V was clipped by 2 bases and J by 4 bases; unmatched bases: 14. CDR3 length: 18 amino acids. Germline CDR1 SNHLY, CDR2 FYNNEI. CDR3 in amino acids: CASSEWGFSGRKGYEQYF. For the CDR3, the DNA is TGTGCCAGCAGTGAATGGGGGTTTAGCGGGAGGAAGGGTTACGAGCAGTACTTC.

The count of this clonotype is one. The chain recombines TRBV3-1 with TRBJ1-2, with D perhaps matching TRBD1 (5 bases). Trimming stripped 4 bases from V and 8 bases from J, with 23 bases between. Per germline, CDR1 LGHDT and CDR2 YNNKEL (reference sequence). This CDR3 is 16 amino acids long. In DNA form, the CDR3 reads TGTGCCAGCAGCCCCCGGGGGTGGAATGACCTCGGGGGCTACACCTTC. Its translation: CASSPRGWNDLGGYTF.

This clonotype appeared many times. The chain combines TRBV29-1 with TRBJ2-5; TRBD2 matches 7 bases. Germline trimming cut 7 bases from V and 0 bases from J; bases unmatched to any gene: 2. Germline V gene data show CDR1 as SQVTM and CDR2 as ANQGSEA. The CDR3 extends over 12 amino acids. The CDR3 DNA follows: TGCAGCGCTAGCGGAAACCAAGAGACCCAGTACTTC. Encoded protein: CSASGNQETQYF.

The chain links TRBV28 to TRBJ1-2, with 8 bases fitting TRBD1. CDR3 length: 13 amino acids. The germline gives CDR1 MDHEN, CDR2 SYDVKM. V dropped 8 bases and J dropped 4; count of bases not matched to a gene: 6. CDR3 coding DNA: TGTGCCAGCCGGACAGGGCCAACCTATGGCTACACCTTC. It codes for CASRTGPTYGYTF.

This clonotype was detected many times. A much larger clone differs from this one at a single base, so this may be a read error. The chain recombines TRBV6-1 with TRBJ2-7, with D unresolved. Trimming took off 4 bases at V and 1 base at J, with 14 bases between the two ends. This CDR3 is 15 amino acids long. Germline CDR1 reads MNHNS; CDR2 reads SASEGT. The CDR3, as DNA: TGTGCCAGCAGTGGACACCCTCTGACTTCCTACGAGCAGTACTTC. Its translation: CASSGHPLTSYEQYF.

In DNA, the CDR3 is TGTGCCTGGAGGGACCCCCGGGATTTCTATAATTCACCCCTCCACTTT. Translated: CAWRDPRDFYNSPLHF. V is TRBV30 and J is TRBJ1-6, with D unclear. Trimming took 3 bases from V and 3 from J, leaving 15 bases between them. Per the germline V gene, CDR1 is GTSNPN and CDR2 is SVGIG (reference sequence). This CDR3 has 16 residues.

In its sample, this clonotype was seen many times. J is TRBJ1-1 and V is TRBV28; D not certain. The CDR3 covers 13 residues. V was shortened by 6 bases and J by 1 base, with 9 bases between the two germline ends. The V gene's germline CDR1 is MDHEN and CDR2 SYDVKM. In DNA, the CDR3 is TGTGCCAGCAGCCGACGGAGGAACACTGAAGCTTTCTTT. It is translated as CASSRRRNTEAFF. Variable domain in full (rest from reference TRBV28 and TRBJ1-1): DVKVTQSSRYLVKRTGEKVFLECVQDMDHENMFWYRQDPGLGLRLIYFSYDVKMKEKGDIPEGYSVSREKKERFSLILESASTNQTSMYLCASSRRRNTEAFFGQGTRLTVV.

There are many counts of this clonotype. The chain joins TRBV6-1 to TRBJ1-5, with 7 bases fitting TRBD1. The CDR3 length is 16 residues. The V gene end was trimmed by 7 bases and the J gene end by 0 bases; junction bases not matched to a gene: 9. Germline-derived CDR1 and CDR2 are MNHNS and SASEGT. The DNA of the CDR3 is TGTGCCAGCATGGAGGGACAGCCCTATAGCAATCAGCCCCAGCATTTT. As protein: CASMEGQPYSNQPQHF.

This clonotype has at least ten counts. The V call is TRBV6-5, the J call TRBJ2-7; 8 bases align to TRBD2. The CDR3 length is 15 residues. Germline CDR1 reads MNHEY; CDR2 reads SVGAGI. V lost 6 bases to trimming and J lost 3 bases; unmatched junction nucleotides: 10. CDR3 DNA: TGTGCCAGCAGACCCGGGAGGGGAGAGGGCTACGAGCAGTACTTC. Translated, it gives CASRPGRGEGYEQYF.

This chain connects TRBV6-1 to TRBJ1-2; D is undetermined. Trimming shortened V by 6 bases and J by 8 bases, and 16 bases separated the two germline ends. The CDR3 has 13 amino acids. CDR1 MNHNS and CDR2 SASEGT come from the germline V gene. Here the CDR3 DNA reads TGTGCCAGCAGCCACCACCTCGTCAGAGGCTACACCTTC. Residues: CASSHHLVRGYTF.

The sample holds many counts of this clonotype. The chain carries TRBV11-1 and TRBJ1-3; D may be TRBD1 (6 bases). Trimming pared 5 bases from V and 0 bases from J, leaving 17 bases between. The CDR3 length is 17 residues. The germline V gene encodes CDR1 SGHAT and CDR2 FQDESV (reference sequence). DNA of the CDR3: TGTGCCAGCAGCAAACACAGGGATTGGGGCTCTGGAAACACCATATATTTT. Its translation: CASSKHRDWGSGNTIYF.

This clonotype was seen repeatedly, ten times or more. The rearrangement links TRBV7-3 to TRBJ2-7, with 10 bases identical to TRBD1. This CDR3 has 15 amino acids. The J segment lost 2 bases and the V segment lost 5 bases, leaving 6 bases of the junction unmatched. Germline CDR1 SGHTA, CDR2 FQGTGA. The CDR3 DNA reads as TGTGCCAGCAGCACCGGGACAGGGGCCGCCTACGAGCAGTACTTC. This gives the protein CASSTGTGAAYEQYF.